The 16 T cell receptor beta chains listed next were all sequenced from one sample in a study of blood T cells in healthy people across ages. With a J-beta primer mix and a sample-barcoded 5' primer, a second PCR ran roughly 7 to 11 cycles. MiXCR, applied by TCRdb to the 5' RACE reads, yields one record per CDR3 protein. In the table there are 1.5 million to 1.9 million distinct CDR3 sequences, 35% to 45% of which are singletons. Sequencing used blood. The receptor source for this set is a woman aged 18-29 years in good health.

The gene calls are TRBV20-1 and TRBJ2-7; D may be TRBD1 or TRBD2 (5 bases each). The V gene lost 3 bases and the J gene lost 7 bases, with 13 bases spanning the gap. CDR1 is DFQATT and CDR2 is SNEGSKA in the germline V gene (reference sequence). The CDR3 covers 12 residues. The CDR3, as DNA: TGCAGTGCTAGGGAACAGGCGGGTGAGCAGTACTTC. Its translation is CSAREQAGEQYF.

The chain links TRBV9 to TRBJ2-1, with D possibly being TRBD1 (5 bases). The CDR3 spans 16 residues. Germline V gene lookup returns CDR1 SGDLS and CDR2 YYNGEE. V was clipped by 0 bases and J by 5 bases, with 15 bases between them. Written as DNA, the CDR3 is TGTGCCAGCAGCGTAGCACCTGGGGCACTGGACAATGAGCAGTTCTTC. Translated, it gives CASSVAPGALDNEQFF. Supplemented by reference TRBV9 and TRBJ2-1, the full variable domain reads DSGVTQTPKHLITATGQRVTLRCSPRSGDLSVYWYQQSLDQGLQFLIQYYNGEERAKGNILERFSAQQFPDLHSELNLSSLELGDSALYFCASSVAPGALDNEQFFGPGTRLTVL.

The gene calls are TRBV4-3 and TRBJ1-5, with D unresolved. Deletions cut 0 bases from V and 7 bases from J, with 19 bases between. The germline CDR1 and CDR2 sequences are LGHNA and YSLEER. CDR3 length: 17 residues. CDR3 residues: CASSQDWVSPGDQPQHF. In DNA, the CDR3 is TGCGCCAGCAGCCAAGATTGGGTCTCACCAGGTGACCAGCCCCAGCATTTT.

This clonotype was counted a few times. V usage is TRBV11-2 and J usage is TRBJ1-1; D is possibly TRBD1 (5 bases). The germline CDR1 and CDR2 sequences are SGHAT and FQNNGV. V lost 5 bases to trimming and J lost 5 bases, with 12 bases between them. CDR3 size: 13 residues. CDR3 nucleotide sequence: TGTGCCAGCAGCGTGGAGGGGCATACTGAAGCTTTCTTT. Translation: CASSVEGHTEAFF.

This clonotype appeared many times. The V and J genes are TRBV6-1 and TRBJ1-2, with a tentative D call TRBD1 (5 bases). Germline CDR1 reads MNHNS; CDR2 reads SASEGT. This CDR3 region has 12 residues. Between the trimmed V and J ends, which lost 6 bases and 4 bases, there was a span of 9 bases. CDR3 region: CASSRDGYGYTF. The CDR3 DNA follows: TGTGCCAGCAGCAGGGACGGCTATGGCTACACCTTC.

This clonotype was seen only a few times. The V call is TRBV28, the J call TRBJ2-7; the D gene is possibly TRBD2 (5 bases). The CDR3 is made up of 15 amino acids. Germline CDR1 MDHEN, CDR2 SYDVKM. V lost 5 bases and J lost 2, with 16 bases in between. For the CDR3, the DNA is TGTGCCAGCAGTCCCTCGAGGGTCAGGACCTACGAGCAGTACTTC. It translates to CASSPSRVRTYEQYF.

This rearrangement joins TRBV29-1 to TRBJ2-1; D possibly corresponds to TRBD2 (5 bases). The germline CDR1 and CDR2 sequences are SQVTM and ANQGSEA. The CDR3 is 15 residues long. V lost 3 bases to trimming and J lost 5 bases, with 17 bases between them. The CDR3 is CSVDKRLPRDNEQFF. CDR3 nucleotides: TGCAGCGTTGATAAGAGACTACCGAGAGACAATGAGCAGTTCTTC.

This chain connects TRBV19 to TRBJ2-1; D not resolved. This CDR3 contains 12 residues. Between the trimmed V and J ends, which lost 3 bases and 9 bases, there was a span of 9 bases. Germline CDR1 reads LNHDA; CDR2 reads SQIVND (reference sequence). The CDR3 DNA is TGTGCCAGTAGTATGGGTGTAAGTGAGCAGTTCTTC. It translates to CASSMGVSEQFF.

The rearrangement uses TRBV20-1 and TRBJ2-1, with 7 bases aligning to TRBD1. With 0 bases clipped from V and 4 bases from J, the junction kept 9 bases outside the gene matches. The CDR3 contains 16 residues. Germline-derived CDR1 and CDR2 are DFQATT and SNEGSKA (reference sequence). The CDR3 here is CSARDLNRGVYNEQFF. The DNA for the CDR3 is TGCAGTGCTAGAGATCTTAACAGGGGAGTTTACAATGAGCAGTTCTTC.

Many counts were recorded for this clonotype. The rearrangement uses TRBV29-1 and TRBJ2-3; D possibly corresponds to TRBD2 (5 bases). Trimming shortened V by 2 bases and J by 3 bases, and 12 bases separated the two germline ends. Per germline, CDR1 SQVTM and CDR2 ANQGSEA. CDR3 size: 14 residues. For the CDR3, the DNA is TGCAGCGTTGAAAGTGGGAGAAGGACAGATACGCAGTATTTT. Its translation is CSVESGRRTDTQYF.

The chain employs TRBV18 and TRBJ2-1, with D perhaps matching TRBD2 (6 bases). V lost 3 bases, J lost 0 bases, and 18 bases lay in between. Germline V gives CDR1 KGHSH, CDR2 LQKENI. The CDR3 totals 18 residues. In DNA, the CDR3 is TGTGCCAGCTCACCCCGAACCGAGCGGGCCTACTCCTACAATGAGCAGTTCTTC. Translating gives CASSPRTERAYSYNEQFF.

This rearrangement joins TRBV12-5 to TRBJ1-2, with D tentatively TRBD1 (6 bases). Germline assignment: CDR1 LGHNT and CDR2 FRNRAP. Deletions cut 2 bases from V and 0 bases from J, with 10 bases between. The CDR3 contains 15 residues. CDR3 bases: TGTGCTAGTGGTTTGCCCCGGGACACTAACTATGGCTACACCTTC. It is translated as CASGLPRDTNYGYTF.

This clonotype has just a few counts. The DNA of the CDR3 is TGTGCCAGCAGTCCAGGGACTACTGTCCATGAGCAGTTCTTC. Encoded protein: CASSPGTTVHEQFF. The V call is TRBV12-3 or TRBV12-4, the J call TRBJ2-1, with 7 bases identical to TRBD2. The CDR3 runs to 14 residues. The V gene end was trimmed by 5 bases and the J gene end by 8 bases; junction bases not matched to a gene: 9.

This clonotype came up a few times. The chain is built from TRBV20-1 and TRBJ1-1; the D gene is possibly TRBD1 (6 bases). V lost 4 bases and J 1 base, leaving 16 bases between the germline ends. The CDR3 length is 15 residues. CDR1 and CDR2 from the germline V gene are DFQATT and SNEGSKA (reference sequence). CDR3 amino acids: CSAKKQGLKNTEAFF. CDR3 nucleotides: TGCAGTGCTAAAAAACAGGGTCTGAAGAACACTGAAGCTTTCTTT.

This clonotype was counted a few times. V and J are TRBV11-2 and TRBJ1-2; D possibly corresponds to TRBD1 (5 bases). Deletions cut 6 bases from V and 6 bases from J, with 14 bases between. The CDR3 length is 13 residues. Germline assignment: CDR1 SGHAT and CDR2 FQNNGV. As DNA, the CDR3 is TGTGCCAGCAGACCAGCAGGGTCCCATGGCTACACCTTC. Its protein is CASRPAGSHGYTF.

A few counts support this clonotype. The chain combines TRBV7-2 with TRBJ2-4; the match to TRBD2 covers 7 bases. The V gene's germline CDR1 is SGHTA and CDR2 FQGNSA. With V trimmed by 5 bases and J by 6 bases, 4 bases remained unmatched. This CDR3 region has 13 residues. In nucleotides, the CDR3 is TGTGCCAGCAGCCTGGAGCGGGGAAACATTCAGTACTTC. Translation gives CASSLERGNIQYF. Filled out from reference TRBV7-2 and TRBJ2-4, the complete variable domain reads GAGVSQSPSNKVTEKGKDVELRCDPISGHTALYWYRQSLGQGLEFLIYFQGNSAPDKSGLPSDRFSAERTGGSVSTLTIQRTQQEDSAVYLCASSLERGNIQYFGAGTRLSVL.